This T cell receptor beta chain was retrieved from a study of cytomegalovirus exposure and HLA in healthy donors. Nominally healthy donors provided the samples, though records likely missed some immune exposures. In the case of this clone: What it binds is unknown.

The study, taken as a whole, reports: Rare sequences made up most TCRs, while some public TCRs were found in many donors. Some V segments, TRBV6-2 and TRBV6-3 among them, were indistinguishable and were therefore excluded.

The PCR had 60 Vbeta and 13 Jbeta primers. Per the authors' pipeline: A later analysis tallied approximately 78 million unique TCR beta chains, some 10 million of them shared. The table came from immunoSEQ multiplex PCR; TCRdb's copy has only in-frame clones and leaves some out. That table gives V, J and clone size, and the DNA gave D and trimming. The sample has more than 95,000 clones; 66% are singletons. V was shortened by 3 bases and J by 5 bases, with 17 bases between the two germline ends. This CDR3 is built from 15 residues. Germline V lookup: CDR1 LNHNV, CDR2 YYDKDF (reference sequence). This receptor was taken from a woman between 45 and 60 years old in good health and CMV-seronegative. This chain uses TRBV15 with TRBJ2-7, with a possible D match to TRBD1 (6 bases). The source material was PBMCs. The CDR3 DNA reads TGTGCCACCAGCAGCTCTACAGGGAATACGAACGAGCAGTACTTC. Its translation: CATSSSTGNTNEQYF.